This entry lists 15 T cell receptor beta chains sequenced from one sample in a study of blood T cells in healthy people across ages. Primers used in a second PCR of about 7 to 12 cycles were a sample-barcoded 5' primer and a J-beta primer mix. TCRdb independently ran MiXCR on the 5' RACE reads; one entry per CDR3 protein. The data show some 860,000 distinct CDR3 sequences, with roughly 56% seen just once and around 24% held by the top ten. Material for sequencing was blood. These TCRs come from a man between 40 and 49 years old in good health.

A note on this clonotype: A much larger clone sits a single nucleotide away, making a read error possible. The rearrangement links TRBV20-1 to TRBJ2-5, with 10 nucleotides matching TRBD2. CDR3 length: 13 residues. Germline CDR1 DFQATT, CDR2 SNEGSKA (reference sequence). J lost 11 bases, V lost 6 bases, and 12 bases had no gene match. CDR3 nucleotides: TGCAGTGCAAGGAGCGGGGGGGTCAATGAGCAGTACTTC. Residues: CSARSGGVNEQYF.

This clonotype turned up a few times. The chain is built from TRBV7-9 and TRBJ1-1, with D perhaps TRBD1 (6 bases). Germline V gene lookup returns CDR1 SEHNR and CDR2 FQNEAQ (reference sequence). The V and J ends lost 4 bases and 4 bases respectively, with 10 bases between them. The CDR3 sequence is 13 residues long. CDR3 nucleotide sequence: TGTGCCAGCAGCTCTTCAGGGGTCACTGAAGCTTTCTTT. Translation: CASSSSGVTEAFF.

The rearrangement links TRBV6-5 to TRBJ1-2; D unresolved. The CDR3 extends over 13 amino acids. Trimming took off 10 bases at V and 8 bases at J, with 20 bases between the two ends. Germline assignment: CDR1 MNHEY and CDR2 SVGAGI. The CDR3 protein is CATGESRAWGYTF. Here the CDR3 DNA reads TGTGCCACCGGGGAGTCAAGGGCTTGGGGCTACACCTTC.

This clonotype has more than one count but fewer than ten. The chain uses TRBV29-1 and TRBJ2-3; D perhaps matches TRBD2 (6 bases). Per germline, CDR1 SQVTM and CDR2 ANQGSEA. V lost 4 bases and J lost 0, with 14 bases in between. CDR3 size: 15 residues. CDR3 in DNA: TGCAGCGTTGGCAGGGACTCCGGTAGCACAGATACGCAGTATTTT. This translates into CSVGRDSGSTDTQYF.

This chain links TRBV27 with TRBJ2-5, with 7 bases fitting TRBD1. Losses at the gene ends were 4 bases for V and 0 bases for J; bases not matched to a gene: 5. Germline V gene sequence: CDR1 MNHEY, CDR2 SMNVEV (reference sequence). The CDR3 has 15 amino acids. The CDR3 DNA is TGTGCCAGCAGTTCGTTACAGGGGTACCAAGAGACCCAGTACTTC. Encoded protein: CASSSLQGYQETQYF.

The chain employs TRBV7-8 and TRBJ2-7, with TRBD2 matching 12 bases. The CDR3 has 18 amino acids. From germline, CDR1 is SGHVS and CDR2 FQNEAQ. After removal of 5 bases from V and 3 bases from J, the junction contained 14 bases not matched to a gene. Here the CDR3 DNA reads TGTGCCAGCAGCCAGACTAGCGGGGGAGGTGGGGCACTCTACGAGCAGTACTTC. Translating it yields CASSQTSGGGGALYEQYF.

The gene calls are TRBV7-2 and TRBJ1-2, with 7 positions matching TRBD1. The CDR3 length is 14 residues. The V segment lost 3 bases and the J segment 3 bases; nucleotides outside the gene matches: 4. Germline CDR1 is SGHTA and CDR2 is FQGNSA. The CDR3 coding sequence is TGTGCCAGCAGCTTTACCGACAGGGACTATGGCTACACCTTC. This codes for CASSFTDRDYGYTF.

The DNA of the CDR3 is TGTGCCAGCAGCGAAACTAGCGGGACTCTGGAGACCCAGTACTTC. Its translation is CASSETSGTLETQYF. V usage is TRBV7-9 and J usage is TRBJ2-5, with 10 bases identical to TRBD2. This CDR3 spans 15 amino acids. From germline, CDR1 is SEHNR and CDR2 FQNEAQ (reference sequence). The junction had 8 bases not matched to a gene; V was cut back by 5 bases and J by 5 bases.

The chain links TRBV20-1 to TRBJ2-1, with D perhaps TRBD1 (5 bases). CDR3 length equals 10 residues. Germline V gene sequence: CDR1 DFQATT, CDR2 SNEGSKA (reference sequence). Between the trimmed V and J ends, which lost 4 bases and 12 bases, there was a span of 10 bases. The CDR3 sequence is CSATRQGQFF. The CDR3 DNA follows: TGCAGTGCTACGAGGCAGGGGCAGTTCTTC.

This clonotype showed up just once. The chain couples TRBV27 to TRBJ2-5; TRBD1 might be the D (5 bases). CDR3 length: 13 amino acids. The germline gives CDR1 MNHEY, CDR2 SMNVEV (reference sequence). Trimming stripped 4 bases from V and 4 bases from J, with 10 bases between. This CDR3 reads CASSCQRGETQYF. Written as DNA, the CDR3 is TGTGCCAGCAGTTGCCAAAGGGGAGAGACCCAGTACTTC.

This chain links TRBV9 with TRBJ2-2; D may be TRBD1 (5 bases). Trimming took off 4 bases at V and 5 bases at J, with 15 bases between the two ends. The CDR3 runs to 15 residues. Per the germline V gene, CDR1 is SGDLS and CDR2 is YYNGEE. CDR3 bases: TGTGCCAGCAGCCCCAAGACAGTGGCGACCGGGGAGCTGTTTTTT. It yields the protein CASSPKTVATGELFF.

The chain recombines TRBV20-1 with TRBJ2-7; D might be TRBD2 (5 bases). V was shortened by 3 bases and J by 0 bases, with 12 bases between the two germline ends. This CDR3 spans 14 amino acids. The germline gives CDR1 DFQATT, CDR2 SNEGSKA (reference sequence). CDR3 in amino acids: CSASRTRSSYEQYF. The CDR3, as DNA: TGCAGTGCTAGCAGGACTCGGAGCTCCTACGAGCAGTACTTC.

J is TRBJ2-5 and V is TRBV11-3; D gene ambiguous. Between the trimmed V and J ends, which lost 1 base and 5 bases, there was a span of 11 bases. CDR1 SGHNT and CDR2 YENEEA come from the germline V gene. This CDR3 has 14 residues. CDR3 DNA: TGTGCCAGCAGCTTAGTCGCTAGTGGCGAGACCCAGTACTTC. Translating it yields CASSLVASGETQYF.

The chain carries TRBV5-1 and TRBJ2-3; no clear D gene. Trimming stripped 0 bases from V and 2 bases from J, with 10 bases between. Per the germline V gene, CDR1 is SGHRS and CDR2 is YFSETQ. The CDR3 is made up of 15 amino acids. The CDR3 sequence is CASSLEPILTDTQYF. The CDR3 region has the DNA TGCGCCAGCAGCTTGGAACCGATCCTCACAGATACGCAGTATTTT.

The chain uses TRBV6-5 and TRBJ1-1; D remains unclear. Germline V gene data show CDR1 as MNHEY and CDR2 as SVGAGI. CDR3 length equals 15 residues. The ends were cut back, 0 bases at V and 2 bases at J, with 10 bases in the middle. CDR3 sequence: CASSYSAGVNTEAFF. The CDR3 DNA is TGTGCCAGCAGTTACTCGGCCGGGGTCAACACTGAAGCTTTCTTT.